Each of the 10 T cell receptor beta chains below was sequenced from the same sample in a study of T cell changes during pregnancy in multiple sclerosis. Libraries were prepared by immunoSEQ multiplex PCR; TCRdb keeps only in-frame clonotypes and omits some of them. Here the sample spans over 65,000 clones, approximately 93% being singletons. The starting material was peripheral blood, obtained in the first trimester of pregnancy. The receptors come from a female donor with multiple sclerosis, enrolled in a pregnancy study.

The CDR3 is CAIRQGVGYTF. CDR3 DNA: TGTGCCATTAGACAGGGCGTGGGCTACACCTTC. The J gene is TRBJ1-2, the V gene TRBV10-3, with 7 bases aligning to TRBD1. CDR1 and CDR2 (germline): ENHRY, SYGVKD. This CDR3 region has 11 residues. The J segment lost 8 bases and the V segment lost 9 bases, leaving 6 bases of the junction unmatched.

This clone was recorded a few times. This chain links TRBV7-9 with TRBJ1-1; no clear D. The V end was cut by 5 bases, the J end by 6 bases, with 16 bases between. The germline V gene encodes CDR1 SEHNR and CDR2 FQNEAQ (reference sequence). There are 14 residues in the CDR3. The CDR3 region is CASSPTRVEAEAFF. CDR3 sequence (DNA): TGTGCCAGCAGCCCCACACGGGTCGAGGCTGAAGCTTTCTTT.

The chain couples TRBV19 to TRBJ2-7; 7 nucleotides agree with TRBD1. This CDR3 spans 15 amino acids. J gave up 6 bases and V 6 bases, and 14 bases lay outside the gene matches. The germline CDR1 and CDR2 sequences are LNHDA and SQIVND (reference sequence). The CDR3 here is CASSRQTGSPFEQYF. The CDR3, as DNA: TGTGCCAGTAGCAGACAGACAGGGTCTCCTTTCGAGCAGTACTTC.

The rearrangement joins TRBV11-2 to TRBJ1-6; D unclear. The ends were cut back, 3 bases at V and 0 bases at J, with 12 bases in the middle. This CDR3 has 17 residues. Germline-derived CDR1 and CDR2 are SGHAT and FQNNGV. CDR3 sequence: CASSFLMLSSYNSPLHF. CDR3 nucleotides: TGTGCCAGCAGCTTCCTTATGCTGAGCTCCTATAATTCACCCCTCCACTTT.

The J gene is TRBJ2-3, the V gene TRBV11-3; TRBD2 might be the D (6 bases). V was trimmed by 5 bases and J by 4 bases, leaving 16 bases between them. Germline V gene lookup returns CDR1 SGHNT and CDR2 YENEEA. This CDR3 has 15 amino acids. The CDR3 DNA reads as TGTGCCAGCAGCCCCGGCGGAGGGGTCGCAGATACGCAGTATTTT. This translates into CASSPGGGVADTQYF.

This chain links TRBV7-9 with TRBJ2-5; 10 nucleotides match TRBD2. In germline, CDR1 is SEHNR, CDR2 FQNEAQ (reference sequence). The CDR3 is 17 amino acids. After removal of 5 bases from V and 5 bases from J, the junction contained 14 bases not matched to a gene. This CDR3 is CASSHSGGAVQEETQYF. The CDR3 DNA is TGTGCCAGCAGCCACAGCGGGGGGGCCGTTCAGGAGGAGACCCAGTACTTC. The entire variable domain, with the rest obtained from reference TRBV7-9 and TRBJ2-5, is as follows: DTGVSQNPRHKITKRGQNVTFRCDPISEHNRLYWYRQTLGQGPEFLTYFQNEAQLEKSRLLSDRFSAERPKGSFSTLEIQRTEQGDSAMYLCASSHSGGAVQEETQYFGPGTRLLVL.

V is TRBV9 and J is TRBJ2-3; TRBD2 matches at 14 bases. Germline V gene lookup returns CDR1 SGDLS and CDR2 YYNGEE. The junction had 13 bases not matched to a gene; V was cut back by 2 bases and J by 11 bases. The CDR3 runs 17 residues. This CDR3 is CASSVSGLAGAGGEQYF. The CDR3 coding sequence is TGTGCCAGCAGCGTGTCGGGACTAGCGGGGGCCGGTGGGGAGCAGTATTTT.

The genes are TRBV28 and TRBJ2-7; 13 bases fit TRBD2. The CDR3 loop spans 15 amino acids. Germline V CDR1 and CDR2: MDHEN, SYDVKM. V gave up 2 bases and J gave up 5 bases; unmatched junction bases: 3. The CDR3 DNA is TGTGCCAGCAGTTTACTGACTAGCGGGAGGAACGAGCAGTACTTC. This gives the protein CASSLLTSGRNEQYF.

The V call is TRBV27, the J call TRBJ2-3, with D perhaps TRBD2 (6 bases). Germline V gene sequence: CDR1 MNHEY, CDR2 SMNVEV (reference sequence). This CDR3 is 14 amino acids long. The ends were cut back, 6 bases at V and 2 bases at J, with 12 bases in the middle. CDR3 residues: CASSGTSHTDTQYF. The DNA for the CDR3 is TGTGCCAGCAGCGGGACTTCCCACACAGATACGCAGTATTTT.

The chain uses TRBV7-2 and TRBJ2-3; tentatively, D is TRBD2 (5 bases). CDR3 length equals 15 residues. V dropped 1 base and J dropped 2 bases, with 10 bases sitting between them. From germline, CDR1 is SGHTA and CDR2 FQGNSA. The CDR3 nucleotides read TGTGCCAGCAGCTTAGGCGCGGGTAACACAGATACGCAGTATTTT. This encodes CASSLGAGNTDTQYF.